The 6 T cell receptor beta chains below were found in one sample sequenced in a study of T-cell reconstitution after alpha-beta-depleted transplantation in children. Unique molecular identifiers tagged the TCRbeta library. A single record per CDR3 protein comes from TCRdb applying MiXCR to the PCR reads. The sample lists 250,000 to 400,000 distinct CDR3 sequences; over 20% were seen once. The sequences come from PBMCs, mostly from graft donor cells, collected 180 days after TCRalphabeta/CD19-depleted stem cell transplant. Receptors originate from a male patient younger than 18 who had a stem cell transplant for acute lymphoblastic leukemia, so the T cells may come from the graft donor.

The chain is built from TRBV5-1 and TRBJ2-7; D is tentatively TRBD1 or TRBD2 (6 bases each). Germline V gene sequence: CDR1 SGHRS, CDR2 YFSETQ. V was clipped by 0 bases and J by 0 bases, with 10 bases between them. CDR3 length: 15 amino acids. CDR3 sequence (DNA): TGCGCCAGCAGCTTGGAGGGGGGCCTCTCCTACGAGCAGTACTTC. Its translation: CASSLEGGLSYEQYF.

The V gene is TRBV27, the J gene TRBJ2-7; tentatively, D is TRBD1 (6 bases). The V gene lost 2 bases and the J gene lost 6 bases, with 14 bases spanning the gap. Germline V gene sequence: CDR1 MNHEY, CDR2 SMNVEV (reference sequence). The CDR3 is 14 amino acids. The CDR3 DNA reads as TGTGCCAGCAGTTTAACAGGGTGGAGCGGCGAGCAGTACTTC. Its protein is CASSLTGWSGEQYF.

V and J are TRBV7-3 and TRBJ1-1; 8 nucleotides match TRBD1. Germline V gene data show CDR1 as SGHTA and CDR2 as FQGTGA. Trimming removed 6 bases from V and 0 bases from J; junction bases left unmatched: 6. The CDR3 loop spans 15 amino acids. Written as DNA, the CDR3 is TGTGCCAGCAGGCTGAGACAGGGGATGAACACTGAAGCTTTCTTT. Its protein product is CASRLRQGMNTEAFF.

The chain links TRBV20-1 to TRBJ2-1, with a weak D call TRBD2 (8 bases). Trimming took off 3 bases at V and 6 bases at J, with 18 bases between the two ends. This CDR3 region has 15 residues. In germline, CDR1 is DFQATT, CDR2 SNEGSKA (reference sequence). The CDR3 region is CSARSGRGRINEQFF. The CDR3, as DNA: TGCAGTGCTAGGTCCGGGAGGGGGCGAATCAATGAGCAGTTCTTC.

This clonotype was found a few times. V and J are TRBV12-3 or TRBV12-4 and TRBJ1-1, with TRBD1 identical over 10 bases. This CDR3 is 13 amino acids long. The junction had 4 bases not matched to a gene; V was cut back by 3 bases and J by 9 bases. CDR3 coding DNA: TGTGCCAGCAGTTTGGAGACAGGGGGCAAAGCTTTCTTT. Translating it yields CASSLETGGKAFF.

V is TRBV6-6 and J is TRBJ1-2; D call uncertain. The CDR3 totals 12 residues. CDR1 and CDR2 (germline): MNHNY, SVGAGI (reference sequence). The germline V and J ends were trimmed by 8 bases and 4 bases, with 11 bases remaining between them. The CDR3, as DNA: TGTGCCAGCGCAAAGGACGGCTATGGCTACACCTTC. Translating gives CASAKDGYGYTF.